This record covers a single TCR beta chain. The antigen is not known. These data come from a study of T cells in lung cancer brain metastases. Study-wide background: Most of the 20 patients had a tobacco use history.

CDR3 length equals 13 residues. Overall study results and limits: Paired lesions shared few clones; most were lesion-specific (mean Morisita roughly 0.25).

Generated by immunoSEQ multiplex PCR, the TCRdb table keeps only in-frame clones and is missing some. This table has about 4,900 clones, over 80% appearing once. The specimen sequenced was tumor tissue from the primary lung tumor. V gene TRBV21-1 combines with J gene TRBJ2-7. TRBV21-1 is reported as a pseudogene. This clonotype was obtained from a woman aged 45-59 years with non-small cell lung cancer. The CDR3 spells CASNPMGLYEQYF. The CDR3 bases are TGTGCCTCGAACCCCATGGGGTTGTACGAGCAGTACTTC.